This T cell receptor beta chain was obtained from a study of metastatic and nonmetastatic thyroid tumors. TCRdb ran MiXCR on the PCR reads. The table shows around 7,100 clones, with roughly 30% occurring only once. Ahead of thyroid surgery, no patient had received treatment of any kind. CDR1 is SGHTA and CDR2 is FQGNSA in the germline V gene. There are 15 residues in the CDR3. Germline trimming cut 5 bases from V and 2 bases from J; bases unmatched to any gene: 6. The TCR was taken from a female donor with papillary thyroid cancer or a benign thyroid nodule (not recorded which). Some clones in this sample may be carry-over from other donors' samples. V gene TRBV7-2 combines with J gene TRBJ2-7, with 10 bases identical to TRBD1. The specimen sequenced was adjacent normal tissue. The CDR3 here is CASSLGGTGAYEQYF. As DNA, the CDR3 is TGTGCCAGCAGCCTAGGGGGGACAGGGGCCTACGAGCAGTACTTC.